A selection of T cell receptor beta chains follows, all from one sample in a study of cytomegalovirus exposure and HLA in healthy donors. Using immunoSEQ multiplex PCR, the repertoire was profiled, and TCRdb retains in-frame clones only, with some absent. Of just over 150,000 clones listed, around 79% were seen once; the top ten hold approximately 3.1%. The sequenced sample consisted of PBMCs. The receptors here all came from a woman between 40 and 55 years old in good health and CMV-seronegative. CDR3s include the opening cysteine and the closing phenylalanine or tryptophan. Fields, in order: J gene, clone size, D gene, V gene, CDR3 protein, CDR3 DNA. D genes are given only for firm matches. Clone size appears in some rows only: once, few, many, or a class for an expanded clone.

TRBJ1-5	few	TRBD1	TRBV18	CASSPGQGVMSNQPQHF	TGTGCCAGCTCACCAGGACAGGGGGTGATGAGCAATCAGCCCCAGCATTTT
TRBJ2-6	-	-	TRBV5-1	CASSLDFQVGANVLTF	TGCGCCAGCAGCTTGGATTTCCAGGTGGGGGCCAACGTCCTGACTTTC
TRBJ1-2	few	-	TRBV5-1	CASSPWGGVGNYGYTF	TGCGCCAGCAGCCCGTGGGGGGGGGTAGGAAACTATGGCTACACCTTC
TRBJ2-2	-	-	TRBV6-1	CASSEVRTNTGELFF	TGTGCCAGCAGTGAGGTCAGAACGAACACCGGGGAGCTGTTTTTT
TRBJ2-7	-	TRBD1	TRBV5-6	CASSLLQGAREQYF	TGTGCCAGCAGCTTGCTACAGGGGGCGCGCGAGCAGTACTTC
TRBJ1-1	few	-	TRBV6-1	CASSEYWGQGAFF	TGTGCCAGCAGTGAATATTGGGGGCAGGGTGCTTTCTTT
TRBJ1-1	-	-	TRBV11-3	CASSFQGPNTEAFF	TGTGCCAGCAGCTTTCAGGGCCCGAACACTGAAGCTTTCTTT
TRBJ1-2	-	-	TRBV5-1	CASSLVGSENYGYTF	TGCGCCAGCAGCTTGGTCGGGTCCGAAAACTATGGCTACACCTTC
TRBJ1-2	-	-	TRBV4-1	CASSQDPGDGYTF	TGCGCCAGCAGCCAAGATCCGGGTGACGGCTACACCTTC
TRBJ1-1	-	TRBD1	TRBV7-9	CSSSLDDRAGGTEAFF	TGTTCCAGCAGCTTAGACGACAGGGCGGGGGGGACTGAAGCTTTCTTT
TRBJ2-1	-	-	TRBV7-2	CASSVAASSYNEQFF	TGTGCCAGCAGCGTGGCGGCAAGCTCCTACAATGAGCAGTTCTTC
TRBJ1-6	-	-	TRBV2	CASSRGETYNSPLHF	TGTGCCAGCAGTCGGGGGGAAACCTATAATTCACCCCTCCACTTT
TRBJ2-4	-	TRBD2	TRBV5-8	CASSGLPSGGTDIQYF	TGTGCCAGCAGCGGCCTTCCTAGCGGGGGGACTGACATTCAGTACTTC
TRBJ1-3	-	-	TRBV18	CASSPLARGASGNTIYF	TGTGCCAGCTCACCACTCGCACGCGGGGCGTCGGGAAACACCATATATTTT
TRBJ2-7	-	TRBD1	TRBV5-1	CASSPGQDATYEQYF	TGCGCCAGCAGCCCCGGACAGGACGCCACCTACGAGCAGTACTTC
TRBJ1-1	-	-	TRBV28	CASTLDSTEAFF	TGTGCCAGCACCCTAGATTCCACTGAAGCTTTCTTT
TRBJ1-5	-	TRBD1	TRBV11-2	CASSLHGTGNQPQHF	TGTGCCAGCAGCTTACACGGGACAGGCAATCAGCCCCAGCATTTT
TRBJ1-2	-	-	TRBV5-1	CASSLEGGDGGYTF	TGCGCCAGCAGCTTGGAGGGAGGGGACGGTGGCTACACCTTC
TRBJ2-7	-	-	TRBV6-1	CASRTYQGYEQYF	TGTGCCAGCAGAACATACCAGGGCTACGAGCAGTACTTC
TRBJ2-5	-	TRBD2	TRBV4-1	CASSRGTSGGPLIGRQETQYF	TGCGCCAGCAGCCGCGGGACTAGCGGGGGCCCTCTAATTGGACGGCAAGAGACCCAGTACTTC
TRBJ1-1	many	TRBD1	TRBV9	CASSVSGGDTEAFF	TGTGCCAGCAGCGTATCAGGGGGCGACACTGAAGCTTTCTTT
TRBJ1-1	once	-	TRBV2	CASRRGTSSSEAFF	TGTGCCAGCAGGAGGGGGACAAGCAGCTCGGAAGCTTTCTTT
TRBJ2-7	-	TRBD2	TRBV6-5	CASSYEAGGGYEQYF	TGTGCCAGCAGTTACGAAGCGGGGGGCGGTTACGAGCAGTACTTC
TRBJ1-3	-	-	TRBV28	CASSSGHTLGNTIYF	TGTGCCAGCAGTTCTGGCCATACCCTTGGAAACACCATATATTTT
TRBJ1-3	-	-	TRBV19	CASSRGGLHSGNTIYF	TGTGCCAGTAGTAGAGGGGGACTACACTCTGGAAACACCATATATTTT
TRBJ1-4	few	-	TRBV6-6	CASSYYSLNGEKLFF	TGTGCCAGCAGTTACTATTCCCTCAACGGTGAAAAACTGTTTTTT
TRBJ1-5	once	-	TRBV28	CASTLYIGGNQPQHF	TGTGCCAGCACCCTTTACATCGGGGGCAATCAGCCCCAGCATTTT
TRBJ1-3	-	-	TRBV7-9	CASSLSGNTIYF	TGTGCCAGCAGCCTCTCTGGAAACACCATATATTTT
TRBJ2-7	-	-	TRBV7-9	CASSLGQAVSYEQYF	TGTGCCAGCAGCTTAGGACAGGCGGTCTCCTACGAGCAGTACTTC
TRBJ1-2	-	-	TRBV5-1	CASSLERGRDGYTF	TGCGCCAGCAGCTTGGAAAGGGGCAGGGATGGCTACACCTTC
TRBJ1-5	-	TRBD1	TRBV28	CASSFARQGSNQPQHF	TGTGCCAGCAGTTTCGCTCGACAGGGTAGCAATCAGCCCCAGCATTTT
TRBJ2-7	-	-	TRBV6-4	CASSTSDREKGEQYF	-
TRBJ2-1	-	TRBD1	TRBV19	CASSMGFSGTGGNEQFF	TGTGCCAGTAGTATGGGCTTTTCTGGGACAGGGGGCAATGAGCAGTTCTTC
TRBJ1-1	-	TRBD1	TRBV2	CASSTNRGILNTEAFF	TGTGCCAGCAGTACGAACAGGGGGATTCTGAACACTGAAGCTTTCTTT
TRBJ1-2	-	TRBD1	TRBV5-1	CASSTRGRGEGYTF	TGCGCCAGCAGTACAAGGGGGCGCGGTGAGGGCTACACCTTC
TRBJ1-1	-	-	TRBV7-9	CASSSDSNTEAFF	TGTGCCAGCAGCTCGGACAGCAACACTGAAGCTTTCTTT
TRBJ1-1	-	-	TRBV6-5	CASSYSRVGGNTEAFF	TGTGCCAGCAGTTACTCGAGGGTCGGCGGGAACACTGAAGCTTTCTTT
TRBJ1-4	-	-	TRBV28	CASSLYLNEKLFF	TGTGCCAGCAGTTTGTATCTTAATGAAAAACTGTTTTTT
TRBJ2-2	-	-	TRBV6-5	CASSYLVTGELFF	TGTGCCAGCAGTTACTTAGTCACCGGGGAGCTGTTTTTT
TRBJ1-1	-	TRBD1	TRBV11-2	CASSLRTGGNTEAFF	TGTGCCAGCAGCTTACGGACAGGCGGGAACACTGAAGCTTTCTTT
TRBJ2-1	-	TRBD2	TRBV15	CATSRAPSSGTYNEQFF	TGTGCCACCAGCAGAGCCCCCTCTAGCGGGACCTACAATGAGCAGTTCTTC
TRBJ1-4	-	-	TRBV4-1	CASSQSEGPDRDKLFF	TGCGCCAGCAGCCAAAGTGAGGGCCCCGACCGGGATAAACTGTTTTTT
TRBJ2-7	-	-	TRBV11-2	CASSLTGKSYEQYF	TGTGCCAGCAGCTTAACAGGGAAATCCTACGAGCAGTACTTC
TRBJ2-7	-	TRBD2	TRBV27	CASSPWAGGSYEQYF	TGTGCCAGCAGTCCCTGGGCGGGGGGTTCCTACGAGCAGTACTTC
TRBJ2-3	once	TRBD2	TRBV5-6	CASSSSGGQRDTQYF	TGTGCCAGCAGCTCTAGCGGGGGACAGAGAGATACGCAGTATTTT
TRBJ2-3	-	TRBD2	TRBV5-6	CASSLAVAGGVDTQYF	TGTGCCAGCAGCTTGGCGGTAGCGGGGGGGGTAGATACGCAGTATTTT
TRBJ2-1	-	-	TRBV5-4	CASSRTGSGEQFF	TGTGCCAGCAGCCGCACGGGGTCGGGTGAGCAGTTCTTC
TRBJ1-1	-	-	TRBV5-1	CASSSFTGRTEAFF	TGCGCCAGCAGCTCCTTTACAGGGCGGACTGAAGCTTTCTTT
TRBJ1-1	-	-	TRBV11-1	CASSLEAFRLAEAFF	TGTGCCAGCAGCTTAGAAGCGTTCCGGTTAGCTGAAGCTTTCTTT
TRBJ1-2	-	TRBD1	TRBV19	CASSISQGASYGYTF	TGTGCCAGTAGTATCTCCCAGGGGGCAAGCTATGGCTACACCTTC
TRBJ1-1	few	-	TRBV18	CASSPTGNTEAFF	TGTGCCAGCTCACCAACAGGGAACACTGAAGCTTTCTTT
TRBJ1-5	-	TRBD1	TRBV7-8	CASSPHRTGSLSNQPQHF	TGTGCCAGCAGCCCGCACCGGACAGGGAGCCTCTCCAATCAGCCCCAGCATTTT
TRBJ2-7	-	-	TRBV5-1	CASSQGPGLEQYF	TGCGCCAGCAGCCAGGGGCCGGGGCTGGAGCAGTACTTC